This entry lists 10 T cell receptor beta chains sequenced from one sample in a study of cytomegalovirus exposure and HLA in healthy donors. Both 60 Vbeta primers and 13 Jbeta primers went into the PCR. Here immunoSEQ multiplex PCR was the method, and the copy in TCRdb shows in-frame clones only, minus some. Among some 99,000 clones listed, 81% were seen once. Material for sequencing was PBMCs. The receptors shown here come from a woman aged 25 to 39 in good health and CMV-seronegative.

On this clone itself: This same CDR3 is encoded by further DNA sequences in the sample. This sequence joins TRBV5-1 and TRBJ1-6; TRBD1 matches 8 bases. V was pared by 2 bases and J by 7 bases, with 5 bases of the junction left unmatched. CDR1 and CDR2 (germline): SGHRS, YFSETQ. The CDR3 has 15 amino acids. CDR3 nucleotide sequence: TGCGCCAGCAGCTTAGGACAGGGAGGGAATTCACCCCTCCACTTT. Protein: CASSLGQGGNSPLHF. The entire variable domain, with the rest obtained from reference TRBV5-1 and TRBJ1-6, is as follows: KAGVTQTPRYLIKTRGQQVTLSCSPISGHRSVSWYQQTPGQGLQFLFEYFSETQRNKGNFPGRFSGRQFSNSRSEMNVSTLELGDSALYLCASSLGQGGNSPLHFGNGTRLTVT.

V and J are TRBV6-6 and TRBJ1-1; tentative D call: TRBD1 (5 bases). The CDR3 loop spans 15 amino acids. The ends were cut back, 6 bases at V and 3 bases at J, with 17 bases in the middle. CDR1 is MNHNY and CDR2 is SVGAGI in the germline V gene (reference sequence). In DNA form, the CDR3 reads TGTGCCAGCAGGTCGGTGGGGGGTGGAGACACTGAAGCTTTCTTT. It specifies CASRSVGGGDTEAFF.

The table lists this clone with a count of one. The chain recombines TRBV19 with TRBJ2-7, with TRBD2 matching 7 bases. CDR3 length: 15 amino acids. Trimming at V came to 5 bases and at J to 2 bases, leaving 9 bases not matched to a gene. Germline CDR1 and CDR2: LNHDA and SQIVND (reference sequence). The DNA for the CDR3 is TGTGCCAGTAGTGTTGGGCTAGCGGTAACCTACGAGCAGTACTTC. It yields the protein CASSVGLAVTYEQYF.

J is TRBJ2-7 and V is TRBV18, with TRBD1 identical over 10 bases. The CDR3 is 14 residues long. With V trimmed by 3 bases and J by 7 bases, 6 bases remained unmatched. CDR1 is KGHSH and CDR2 is LQKENI in the germline V gene. CDR3 protein: CASSPETGGKEQYF. The DNA of the CDR3 is TGTGCCAGCTCACCGGAGACAGGGGGCAAAGAGCAGTACTTC.

The CDR3 protein is CASSAAPRSGTGSQETQYF. In nucleotides, the CDR3 is TGTGCCAGCAGTGCAGCCCCCAGATCCGGGACAGGGTCCCAAGAGACCCAGTACTTC. The V call is TRBV6-1, the J call TRBJ2-5, with 9 nucleotides matching TRBD1. V gave up 4 bases and J gave up 1 base; unmatched junction bases: 16. Germline V gene sequence: CDR1 MNHNS, CDR2 SASEGT. The CDR3 is 19 amino acids.

A few counts support this clone. The V and J genes are TRBV30 and TRBJ2-1, with D unclear. V shed 5 bases and J shed 4 bases, with 6 bases lying between them. This CDR3 spans 11 amino acids. Germline values: CDR1 GTSNPN, CDR2 SVGIG (reference sequence). The CDR3 DNA reads as TGTGCCTGGGGTAGATACAATGAGCAGTTCTTC. It codes for CAWGRYNEQFF.

The CDR3 region is CASSPERGSYEQYF. CDR3 DNA sequence: TGTGCCAGCAGCCCTGAACGGGGAAGCTACGAGCAGTACTTC. The J gene is TRBJ2-7, the V gene TRBV5-4, with a tentative D call TRBD2 (5 bases). The CDR3 runs 14 residues. V gave up 4 bases and J gave up 3 bases, with 14 bases separating them. CDR1 and CDR2 from the germline V gene are SGHNT and YYREEE (reference sequence).

The CDR3 loop is CASSALAGKAKNIQYF. The CDR3, as DNA: TGTGCCAGCAGCGCTCTAGCGGGAAAAGCCAAAAACATTCAGTACTTC. This chain joins TRBV9 and TRBJ2-4; 9 bases agree with TRBD2. Germline values: CDR1 SGDLS, CDR2 YYNGEE. CDR3 length: 16 amino acids. J was trimmed by 0 bases and V by 3 bases; bases with no gene match: 4.

This clone turned up a few times. At one of its ends the junction is not consistent with the germline gene, which may arise from a read error. V and J are TRBV6-1 and TRBJ2-2; D gene unclear. CDR3 length equals 13 residues. Germline assignment: CDR1 MNHNS and CDR2 SASEGT. The CDR3 region is CGSALGNTGELFF. The CDR3 DNA reads as TGTGGCAGCGCGCTAGGGAACACCGGGGAGCTGTTTTTT.

The chain uses TRBV15 and TRBJ2-2; D is perhaps TRBD2 (6 bases). CDR3 length: 15 residues. Germline CDR1 LNHNV, CDR2 YYDKDF (reference sequence). V lost 3 bases and J 2 bases, leaving 10 bases between the germline ends. CDR3 sequence reads: CATSSGGVNTGELFF. CDR3 sequence (DNA): TGTGCCACCAGCAGCGGGGGAGTAAACACCGGGGAGCTGTTTTTT.